This note documents a single T cell receptor beta chain sequence. This sample is part of a study of T cell clones after liver transplantation. Study-level information: Graft-donor-reactive sequences were compared with third-party-reactive TCRbeta sequences from pre-transplant mixed lymphocyte reactions. Blood was drawn pre-transplant, before withdrawal, and after full or failed withdrawal.

The ends were cut back, 0 bases at V and 8 bases at J, with 16 bases in the middle. This CDR3 has 15 residues. The germline CDR1 and CDR2 sequences are MGHRA and YSYEKL. The method was immunoSEQ multiplex PCR; TCRdb's version includes in-frame clones alone and lacks a portion of them. The table records tens of thousands of clones, roughly 71% of them present only once. The genes are TRBV4-1 and TRBJ1-2, with D unresolved. The clonotype originates from a human patient who received a liver transplant. The graft donor may account for some of the T cells. The sequencing used CD4+ T cells from blood, collected at the 22-month timepoint. The CDR3 loop is CASSQEERKLQGYTF. CDR3 in DNA: TGCGCCAGCAGCCAAGAGGAAAGAAAGCTCCAAGGCTACACCTTC.